These 12 T cell receptor beta chains originate from one sample sequenced in a study of blood T cell repertoires in COVID-19. Measured with immunoSEQ multiplex PCR; TCRdb has only the in-frame clones, and not every one. In the table there are 200,000 to 250,000 clones, around nine tenths of which are singletons. Source material: peripheral blood. The receptors derive from a man in his 60s who had recovered from COVID-19.

This clone was counted a single time. The chain employs TRBV27 and TRBJ1-1; D might be TRBD1 (6 bases). This CDR3 spans 17 amino acids. The ends were cut back, 5 bases at V and 0 bases at J, with 19 bases in the middle. Germline assignment: CDR1 MNHEY and CDR2 SMNVEV (reference sequence). The CDR3 region has the DNA TGTGCCAGCAGTCTCTTACAGGGAATCTCAATGAACACTGAAGCTTTCTTT. It yields the protein CASSLLQGISMNTEAFF.

The V gene is TRBV18, the J gene TRBJ1-1; TRBD1 is a possible D gene (5 bases). The V end lost 4 bases, the J end lost 6 bases, and 12 bases lay between the germline ends. The CDR3 sequence is 13 residues long. Germline lookup yields CDR1 KGHSH and CDR2 LQKENI. CDR3 amino acids: CASSLGEAPEAFF. CDR3 DNA sequence: TGTGCCAGCTCACTAGGGGAGGCCCCTGAAGCTTTCTTT.

The rearrangement links TRBV19 to TRBJ1-2, with a tentative D call TRBD1 (6 bases). V lost 6 bases to trimming and J lost 5 bases, with 19 bases between them. The CDR3 runs to 15 residues. Germline V gene data show CDR1 as LNHDA and CDR2 as SQIVND (reference sequence). CDR3 residues: CASSPIDGQSYGYTF. The CDR3 DNA reads as TGTGCCAGTAGCCCGATAGATGGACAGTCGTATGGCTACACCTTC.

Comment on this clone: One end of the junction varies from germline; a read error may be responsible. Here the CDR3 DNA reads TGTGCCTGGAGTGTAGTTGGGCGTCCCGCCAATTTC. Encoded protein: CAWSVVGRPANF. The chain combines TRBV30 with TRBJ2-6; D gene uncertain. This CDR3 comprises 12 residues. Germline loops: CDR1 GTSNPN, CDR2 SVGIG (reference sequence). The full variable domain, completed using reference TRBV30 and TRBJ2-6, is SQTIHQWPATLVQPVGSPLSLECTVEGTSNPNLYWYRQAAGRGLQLLFYSVGIGQISSEVPQNLSASRPQDRQFILSSKKLLLSDSGFYLCAWSVVGRPANFGAGSRLTVL.

The V call is TRBV7-3, the J call TRBJ1-2; TRBD1 matches 7 bases. The CDR3 runs 14 residues. Germline V gene data show CDR1 as SGHTA and CDR2 as FQGTGA. V lost 5 bases, J lost 6 bases, and 9 bases stayed unmatched. CDR3 sequence reads: CASSTSGGLDGYTF. DNA for the CDR3: TGTGCCAGCAGCACCTCAGGGGGGCTTGATGGCTACACCTTC.

V and J are TRBV29-1 and TRBJ2-7; D might be TRBD1 (6 bases). Germline V gene data show CDR1 as SQVTM and CDR2 as ANQGSEA. Trimming cost V 5 bases and J 3 bases, with 8 bases left between them. CDR3 size: 11 residues. The CDR3 nucleotides read TGCAGCGTTAACAGGGACTACGAGCAGTACTTC. Encoded protein: CSVNRDYEQYF.

The gene calls are TRBV6-4 and TRBJ2-5; 7 bases are a match to TRBD2. CDR1 and CDR2 (germline): MRHNA, SNTAGT. There are 15 residues in the CDR3. V lost 4 bases and J lost 2; bases outside the gene matches: 7. The CDR3 is CASSAQAGSQETQYF. DNA for the CDR3: TGTGCCAGCAGTGCGCAAGCGGGGAGTCAAGAGACCCAGTACTTC.

This clone was observed a few times. This sequence joins TRBV11-3 and TRBJ2-3; D is unclear. The CDR3 totals 15 residues. V gave up 1 base and J gave up 2 bases, with 10 bases separating them. From germline, CDR1 is SGHNT and CDR2 YENEEA. Here the CDR3 reads CASSLGTEFTDTQYF. The CDR3 DNA reads as TGTGCCAGCAGCTTAGGTACAGAGTTCACAGATACGCAGTATTTT.

This clone was seen a few times. V and J are TRBV3-1 (or the pseudogene TRBV3-2) and TRBJ2-1, with a tentative D call TRBD2 (6 bases). From germline, CDR1 is LGHDT and CDR2 YNNKEL (reference sequence). The CDR3 is 16 amino acids. The ends were cut back, 4 bases at V and 0 bases at J, with 13 bases in the middle. The CDR3 DNA sequence: TGTGCCAGCAGCCGCACTAGCACCGGCTCCTACAATGAGCAGTTCTTC. Its protein is CASSRTSTGSYNEQFF.

V usage is TRBV5-6 and J usage is TRBJ2-2, with 7 positions matching TRBD2. Germline CDR1 is SGHDT and CDR2 is YYEEEE. The CDR3 sequence is 15 residues long. V lost 2 bases to trimming and J lost 1 base; unmatched junction nucleotides: 2. The CDR3 DNA is TGTGCCAGCAGCTTCCGCGGGGGGAACACCGGGGAGCTGTTTTTT. It encodes CASSFRGGNTGELFF.

The rearrangement links TRBV19 to TRBJ2-3, with 10 nucleotides matching TRBD2. Trimming cost V 6 bases and J 2 bases; bases outside gene matches: 5. Germline CDR1 LNHDA, CDR2 SQIVND (reference sequence). This CDR3 region has 15 residues. The CDR3 region is CASSGLAENTDTQYF. The DNA for the CDR3 is TGTGCCAGTAGCGGACTAGCGGAGAACACAGATACGCAGTATTTT.

The genes are TRBV7-8 and TRBJ2-7, with a weak D call TRBD1 (5 bases). The V end lost 3 bases, the J end lost 5 bases, and 11 bases lay between the germline ends. The CDR3 consists of 13 residues. Per germline, CDR1 SGHVS and CDR2 FQNEAQ. The CDR3 region has the DNA TGTGCCAGCAGCTTCGCAGGGCCCCACGAGCAGTACTTC. It encodes CASSFAGPHEQYF. Full variable domain (missing parts from reference TRBV7-8 and TRBJ2-7): GAGVSQSPRYKVAKRGQDVALRCDPISGHVSLFWYQQALGQGPEFLTYFQNEAQLDKSGLPSDRFFAERPEGSVSTLKIQRTQQEDSAVYLCASSFAGPHEQYFGPGTRLTVT.